The TCR beta chain under discussion was sequenced for a study of cytomegalovirus exposure and HLA in healthy donors. Trimming shortened V by 1 base and J by 2 bases, and 8 bases separated the two germline ends. This CDR3 region has 14 residues. From germline, CDR1 is SGHTA and CDR2 FQGNSA. This clone was observed a handful of times. What it binds is unknown. The PCR used 60 Vbeta and 13 Jbeta primers. Only in-frame clones appear in the TCRdb table, and some are missing; sequencing was by immunoSEQ multiplex PCR. The data show 180,000 or so clones, about 77% seen once. These donors counted as nominally healthy when sampled, but unrecorded immune exposures were likely. Whole-study findings and limits: A prior analysis recorded that most TCR beta V segments were productive about 87% or about 30% of the time.

The sequenced material came from PBMCs. The clonotype was recovered from a female donor in good health and CMV-seronegative. This chain connects TRBV7-2 to TRBJ2-5; D perhaps matches TRBD1 (5 bases). Here the CDR3 reads CASSLVSGQETQYF. The DNA of the CDR3 is TGTGCCAGCAGCTTAGTATCAGGGCAAGAGACCCAGTACTTC.